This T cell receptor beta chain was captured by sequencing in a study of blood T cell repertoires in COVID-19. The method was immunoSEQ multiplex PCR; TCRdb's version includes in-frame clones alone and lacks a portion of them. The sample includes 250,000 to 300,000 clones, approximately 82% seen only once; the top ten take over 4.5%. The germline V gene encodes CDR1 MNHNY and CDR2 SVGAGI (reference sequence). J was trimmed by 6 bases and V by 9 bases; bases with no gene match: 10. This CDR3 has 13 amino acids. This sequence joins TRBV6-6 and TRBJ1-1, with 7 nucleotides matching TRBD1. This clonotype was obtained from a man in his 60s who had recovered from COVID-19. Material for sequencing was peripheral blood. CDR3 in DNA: TGTGCCAGTGTCAGAGGGGGCGGAGCTGAAGCTTTCTTT. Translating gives CASVRGGGAEAFF.